Shown below are 21 T cell receptor beta chains from a single sample sequenced in a study of regulatory T cells in long-lasting Graves disease. HTBI primers from iRepertoire and Arm-PCR of CDR3 regions yielded the TCR beta libraries. MiXCR, applied by TCRdb to the multiplex PCR reads, yields one record per CDR3 protein. The sample carries more than 650,000 distinct CDR3 sequences, about 32% recorded once. Time point specified: persistent/refractory GD, antithyroid drugs over 5 years with positive TRAb. The TCR library used RNA extracted from PBMCs. The sample consisted of peripheral blood mononuclear cells (PBMCs), taken when the disease was refractory, from a patient treated with antithyroid drugs. These receptors originate from a female donor with Graves disease.

The chain combines TRBV9 with TRBJ1-1; no reliable D call. Germline V CDR1 and CDR2: SGDLS, YYNGEE. The CDR3 runs to 15 residues. V was shortened by 0 bases and J by 1 base, with 10 bases between the two germline ends. CDR3 nucleotide sequence: TGTGCCAGCAGCGTAGTAGGGCTCGAGAACACTGAAGCTTTCTTT. Encoded protein: CASSVVGLENTEAFF.

The CDR3 here is CASRAVRWNGELFF. Here the CDR3 DNA reads TGTGCCAGTAGGGCGGTCCGGTGGAACGGGGAGCTGTTTTTT. V usage is TRBV19 and J usage is TRBJ2-2, with unresolved D. This CDR3 spans 14 amino acids. In germline, CDR1 is LNHDA, CDR2 SQIVND (reference sequence). With 6 bases removed from V and 7 bases from J, the gap between germline ends came to 15 bases.

The rearrangement links TRBV7-2 to TRBJ2-7; 9 nucleotides agree with TRBD2. The germline V gene has CDR1 SGHTA and CDR2 FQGNSA. The CDR3 loop spans 19 amino acids. After removal of 0 bases from V and 2 bases from J, the junction contained 14 bases not matched to a gene. In DNA, the CDR3 is TGTGCCAGCAGCTTAGCCCGCGTACTTAGCGGGAGTTACCCCTACGAGCAGTACTTC. It translates to CASSLARVLSGSYPYEQYF. The full variable domain, completed using reference TRBV7-2 and TRBJ2-7, is GAGVSQSPSNKVTEKGKDVELRCDPISGHTALYWYRQSLGQGLEFLIYFQGNSAPDKSGLPSDRFSAERTGGSVSTLTIQRTQQEDSAVYLCASSLARVLSGSYPYEQYFGPGTRLTVT.

The rearrangement links TRBV5-1 to TRBJ1-1; D call uncertain. Germline CDR1 reads SGHRS; CDR2 reads YFSETQ. Trimming cost V 0 bases and J 4 bases, with 16 bases left between them. The CDR3 consists of 16 residues. For the CDR3, the DNA is TGCGCCAGCAGCTTGGACACGAGACTTTATGGCACTGAAGCTTTCTTT. Protein: CASSLDTRLYGTEAFF.

This clonotype was seen a few times. The genes are TRBV6-1 and TRBJ2-7; 8 nucleotides agree with TRBD1. V lost 6 bases, J lost 3 bases, and 7 bases stayed unmatched. Per germline, CDR1 MNHNS and CDR2 SASEGT. The CDR3 runs 14 residues. The CDR3 reads CASSPRGQGYEQYF. CDR3 in DNA: TGTGCCAGCAGCCCAAGAGGACAGGGCTACGAGCAGTACTTC.

This clonotype was counted many times. J is TRBJ2-7 and V is TRBV11-2; TRBD2 matches 12 bases. V shed 6 bases, J shed 2 bases, and the junction held 2 bases outside the gene matches. The CDR3 spans 14 residues. CDR1 is SGHAT, CDR2 FQNNGV, per germline. The CDR3 DNA reads as TGTGCCAGCAGTGGACTAGCGGGGCCCTACGAGCAGTACTTC. It translates to CASSGLAGPYEQYF.

This clonotype was counted a few times. J is TRBJ1-1 and V is TRBV27; D possibly corresponds to TRBD1 (6 bases). CDR1 and CDR2 (germline): MNHEY, SMNVEV (reference sequence). Trimming pared 4 bases from V and 4 bases from J, leaving 13 bases between. This CDR3 region has 14 residues. The CDR3 DNA follows: TGTGCCAGCAGTTCAGCCGGACAGCGCACTGAAGCTTTCTTT. It codes for CASSSAGQRTEAFF.

This clonotype was detected ten times or more. The rearrangement uses TRBV6-1 and TRBJ1-1, with TRBD1 matching 8 bases. The V gene end was trimmed by 5 bases and the J gene end by 3 bases; junction bases not matched to a gene: 8. The CDR3 runs to 15 residues. Germline CDR1 reads MNHNS; CDR2 reads SASEGT. CDR3 coding DNA: TGTGCCAGCAGTAAACAGGGGGGCTTCGACACTGAAGCTTTCTTT. It is translated as CASSKQGGFDTEAFF.

This clonotype was recorded a few times. The genes are TRBV20-1 and TRBJ2-1; D possibly corresponds to TRBD1 (5 bases). Deletions cut 5 bases from V and 6 bases from J, with 17 bases between. Germline CDR1 is DFQATT and CDR2 is SNEGSKA (reference sequence). This CDR3 is built from 14 residues. The CDR3 loop reads CSAPPPLGLNEQFF. Written as DNA, the CDR3 is TGCAGTGCTCCACCCCCCCTGGGGCTCAATGAGCAGTTCTTC.

V and J are TRBV25-1 and TRBJ2-7; 8 bases are shared with TRBD1. The CDR3 has 12 amino acids. CDR1 MGHDK and CDR2 SYGVNS come from the germline V gene. The trim removed 7 bases at V and 7 bases at J, leaving 6 bases unmatched. CDR3 DNA sequence: TGTGCCAGCACTCAGGGGGCGGGAGAGCAGTACTTC. It is translated as CASTQGAGEQYF.

The genes are TRBV10-3 and TRBJ1-2; D is unclear. The germline V and J ends were trimmed by 5 bases and 4 bases, with 14 bases remaining between them. The germline V gene has CDR1 ENHRY and CDR2 SYGVKD. CDR3 size: 14 residues. The CDR3 spells CAISPGQPGYGYTF. CDR3 sequence (DNA): TGTGCCATCAGTCCCGGGCAACCGGGCTATGGCTACACCTTC.

There are a few counts of this clonotype. The chain has TRBV20-1 and TRBJ1-5, with D unresolved. V was cut by 2 bases and J by 3 bases, with 8 bases left in between. This CDR3 contains 13 residues. Germline V gives CDR1 DFQATT, CDR2 SNEGSKA (reference sequence). The CDR3 DNA reads as TGCAGTGCTAGAACGGCGGACAATCAGCCCCAGCATTTT. Residues: CSARTADNQPQHF.

This clonotype was counted only a few times. The V gene is TRBV7-2, the J gene TRBJ1-5; D perhaps matches TRBD1 (6 bases). Germline CDR1 reads SGHTA; CDR2 reads FQGNSA. V was clipped by 5 bases and J by 3 bases, with 14 bases between them. CDR3 size: 15 residues. CDR3 bases: TGTGCCAGCAGCCTAAGGGGGTTATCCAATCAGCCCCAGCATTTT. It is translated as CASSLRGLSNQPQHF.

In its sample, this clonotype was seen a few times. The V call is TRBV12-3 or TRBV12-4, the J call TRBJ2-7; D uncertain. CDR3 length equals 13 residues. Trimming shortened V by 6 bases and J by 0 bases, and 9 bases separated the two germline ends. CDR3 loop: CASRRAASYEQYF. CDR3 nucleotides: TGTGCCAGCAGAAGGGCAGCCTCCTACGAGCAGTACTTC.

This rearrangement joins TRBV30 to TRBJ1-1; no clear D. The germline gives CDR1 GTSNPN, CDR2 SVGIG (reference sequence). Trimming cost V 2 bases and J 0 bases, with 4 bases left between them. The CDR3 length is 12 residues. The CDR3 DNA reads as TGTGCCTGGAGTACGATGAACACTGAAGCTTTCTTT. It is translated as CAWSTMNTEAFF.

The gene calls are TRBV6-1 and TRBJ1-5; 10 bases line up with TRBD1. V was pared by 5 bases and J by 4 bases, with 14 bases of the junction left unmatched. Germline V gives CDR1 MNHNS, CDR2 SASEGT. The CDR3 is 18 residues long. CDR3 in DNA: TGTGCCAGCAGTCACCATTCGACAGGGGGCTTAGGGAATCAGCCCCAGCATTTT. Translating gives CASSHHSTGGLGNQPQHF.

Regarding this clonotype: The germline gene is not matched at one end of the junction; a read error may be the cause. This sequence joins TRBV5-1 and TRBJ2-1; 13 bases fit TRBD2. This CDR3 is 15 amino acids long. Per the germline V gene, CDR1 is SGHRS and CDR2 is YFSETQ. The CDR3 nucleotides read TGTGCCAGCAGTCTAACTAGCGGGAGGGCCAATGAGCAGTTCTTC. Its translation is CASSLTSGRANEQFF.

This clonotype has only a few counts. The V call is TRBV12-3 or TRBV12-4, the J call TRBJ2-7; no clear D. Trimming pared 1 base from V and 4 bases from J, leaving 11 bases between. This CDR3 has 14 amino acids. The DNA for the CDR3 is TGTGCCAGCAGTTTAGGCAGCGCCCTATACGAGCAGTACTTC. This gives the protein CASSLGSALYEQYF.

CDR3 sequence (DNA): TGTGCCATCAGGGGGGCGAACTATGGCTACACCTTC. Protein product: CAIRGANYGYTF. This sequence joins TRBV10-3 and TRBJ1-2; weak D call: TRBD1 (6 bases). The germline V gene has CDR1 ENHRY and CDR2 SYGVKD. V lost 6 bases and J 2 bases, leaving 7 bases between the germline ends. This CDR3 comprises 12 residues.

This clonotype showed up many times. The chain uses TRBV6-9 and TRBJ2-5, with 8 bases that match TRBD1. The ends lost 3 bases at V and 5 bases at J; junction bases unmatched: 8. The CDR3 runs to 15 residues. The germline V gene has CDR1 MNHGY and CDR2 SVAAGI. CDR3 nucleotides: TGTGCCAGCAGTTACGCAGGGACAGGATGGGAGACCCAGTACTTC. The encoded protein is CASSYAGTGWETQYF.

The chain uses TRBV20-1 and TRBJ2-5; 10 bases are a match to TRBD2. The germline V gene has CDR1 DFQATT and CDR2 SNEGSKA (reference sequence). Trimming removed 5 bases from V and 3 bases from J; junction bases left unmatched: 6. This CDR3 is built from 14 residues. CDR3 residues: CSAYVSGGEETQYF. The CDR3 bases are TGCAGTGCTTACGTCAGCGGGGGGGAAGAGACCCAGTACTTC.